This T cell receptor beta chain was sequenced during a study of spatial heterogeneity in lung cancer. Noted time point: sample taken at primary tumor resection. Whole RNA, isolated from tumor, nontumor lung or frozen PBMC, was sequenced without prior sorting. Study results and caveats: Ubiquitous expanded tumor TCRs surfaced in blood more at resection than they did at follow-up.

Each CDR3 protein gets one entry after TCRdb re-called the 5' RACE reads with MiXCR. Here the sample spans some 50,000 distinct CDR3 sequences, 7.6% being singletons. This CDR3 spans 16 amino acids. V was clipped by 3 bases and J by 0 bases; unmatched bases: 6. Germline V gene lookup returns CDR1 SGHDT and CDR2 YYEEEE. A word on this clonotype: What it recognizes is unknown.

This chain links TRBV5-6 with TRBJ2-3, with TRBD2 matching 8 bases. Sequenced here: PBMCs, sampled at surgery. The TCR sequence derives from a female donor with early-stage non-small cell lung cancer. The DNA of the CDR3 is TGTGCCAGCAGCTATTCCGGGACTAGGAGCACAGATACGCAGTATTTT. It specifies CASSYSGTRSTDTQYF.